One T cell receptor (beta chain) is described in this entry. The table came from immunoSEQ multiplex PCR; TCRdb's copy has only in-frame clones and leaves some out. The table shows about 280,000 clones, with roughly 90% occurring only once. Germline values: CDR1 SGDLS, CDR2 YYNGEE. The CDR3 is 19 amino acids. The junction had 11 bases not matched to a gene; V was cut back by 6 bases and J by 2 bases. This specimen comes from a study of blood T cell repertoires in COVID-19. The chain uses TRBV9 and TRBJ2-2; the match to TRBD2 covers 15 bases. The sample was peripheral blood. The sequence was collected from a man between 18 and 35 years old with active or convalescent COVID-19. Here the CDR3 DNA reads TGTGCCAGCACCCCAGGAAGGACTAGCGGGGGGGCAAACACCGGGGAGCTGTTTTTT. Translating gives CASTPGRTSGGANTGELFF.